This T cell receptor beta chain was observed in a study of blood T cell repertoires in COVID-19. On the study more broadly: Donors in the United States, Italy and Spain gave samples during acute or convalescent COVID-19. In each case, the material was cDNA or gDNA derived from T cells, B-cell-depleted T cells, or PBMCs.

The CDR3 totals 13 residues. Trimming removed 8 bases from V and 3 bases from J, with 13 bases in between. Germline assignment: CDR1 MGHDK and CDR2 SYGVNS. As handled by the study authors: Quantification of nucleated cells was approximated via reference gene primer amplification. Method: immunoSEQ multiplex PCR; TCRdb's copy keeps in-frame clones and lacks some. V, J and clone size are taken as reported in that table, and D and trimming were inferred from the DNA itself. The profile shows about 670,000 clones, 80% to 90% of them singletons. The V call is TRBV25-1, the J call TRBJ1-1; a possible D gene is TRBD1 (6 bases). Sequencing was done on a sample of peripheral blood. The sequence derives from a young woman with acute or convalescent COVID-19. The CDR3 DNA reads TGTGCCAGCGGGGGCCCCCCCTACACTGAAGCTTTCTTT. It codes for CASGGPPYTEAFF.